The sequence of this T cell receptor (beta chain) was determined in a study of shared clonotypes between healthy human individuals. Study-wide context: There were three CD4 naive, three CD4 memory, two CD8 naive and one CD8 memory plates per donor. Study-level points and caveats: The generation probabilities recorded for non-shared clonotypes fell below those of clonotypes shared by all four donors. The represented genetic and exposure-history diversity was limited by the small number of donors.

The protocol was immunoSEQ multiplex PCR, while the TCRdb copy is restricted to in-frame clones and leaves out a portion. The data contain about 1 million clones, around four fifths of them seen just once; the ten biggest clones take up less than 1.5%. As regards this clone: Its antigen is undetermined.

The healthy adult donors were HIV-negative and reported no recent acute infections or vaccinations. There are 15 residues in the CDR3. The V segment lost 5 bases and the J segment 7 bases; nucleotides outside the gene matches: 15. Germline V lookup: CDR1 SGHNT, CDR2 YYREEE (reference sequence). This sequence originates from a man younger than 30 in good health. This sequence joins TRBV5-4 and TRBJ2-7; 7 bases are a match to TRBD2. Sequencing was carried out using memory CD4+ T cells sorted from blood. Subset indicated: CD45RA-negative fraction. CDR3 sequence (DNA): TGTGCCAGCAGTCTCCCTGGGACGGATAGCGGGGAGCAGTACTTC. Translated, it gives CASSLPGTDSGEQYF.